Listed here are 2 T cell receptor beta chains from one sample, sequenced in a study of regulatory T cells in long-lasting Graves disease. As to time point: newly diagnosed GD, antithyroid drugs for less than 3 months. Preparation of the TCR library used RNA extracted from PBMCs. TCR beta libraries were built with iRepertoire HTBI primers and Arm-PCR of CDR3 regions. TCRdb itself ran the multiplex PCR reads through MiXCR, one entry per CDR3 protein. The sample has hundreds of thousands of distinct CDR3 sequences, approximately 15% seen once. The data were also submitted as part of a second study, on T cells in Graves' hyperthyroidism and ophthalmopathy.

The input for sequencing was peripheral blood mononuclear cells (PBMCs), taken at new diagnosis, from a patient treated with antithyroid drugs. Receptors were obtained from a woman aged 25-40 years with Graves disease.

This clonotype was picked up a small number of times. V usage is TRBV10-3 and J usage is TRBJ1-2, with unresolved D. In germline, CDR1 is ENHRY, CDR2 SYGVKD. V was clipped by 4 bases and J by 0 bases, with 6 bases between them. The CDR3 is 13 amino acids. CDR3 protein: CAISAGANYGYTF. CDR3 DNA sequence: TGTGCCATCAGTGCGGGAGCTAACTATGGCTACACCTTC.

The J gene is TRBJ1-4, the V gene TRBV5-4; D remains unclear. CDR1 SGHNT and CDR2 YYREEE come from the germline V gene (reference sequence). The CDR3 length is 13 residues. Trimming shortened V by 1 base and J by 4 bases, and 5 bases separated the two germline ends. In DNA, the CDR3 is TGTGCCAGCAGCTTGTCCAATAATGAAAAACTGTTTTTT. Residues: CASSLSNNEKLFF.